The source of this T cell receptor beta chain is a study of T cell responses to AZD1222 COVID-19 vaccine. Study-level points and caveats: Recipients of AZD1222 seropositive at baseline numbered only 5 to 7. A rise in Spike-specific TCR breadth and depth followed two AZD1222 doses. Females made up more of the donors, who were largely white British, and clonal diversity may have come out too low.

Here immunoSEQ multiplex PCR was the method, and the copy in TCRdb shows in-frame clones only, minus some. The profile shows approximately 150,000 clones, 75% to 95% of them singletons. Details on this clone: Its antigen remains unidentified.

V shed 0 bases and J shed 6 bases, with 9 bases lying between them. Germline V lookup: CDR1 MNHEY, CDR2 SMNVEV (reference sequence). The CDR3 covers 13 residues. Pooled together were second doses at about 4 or about 12 weeks. The sequence was collected from an adult who received the AZD1222 COVID-19 vaccine. The chain couples TRBV27 to TRBJ2-7, with D unresolved. The sample was peripheral blood, taken 28 days after the second AZD1222 dose. The CDR3 DNA reads TGTGCCAGCAGTTTATCGTACCGAGCCGAGCAGTACTTC. It codes for CASSLSYRAEQYF.